This T cell receptor (beta chain) was sequenced in a study of blood T cell repertoires in COVID-19. On the study more broadly: COVID-19 samples collected from the United States, Italy and Spain covered acute and convalescent phases. Nucleic acid was either cDNA or gDNA, and it came from T cells, B-cell-depleted T cells, or PBMCs.

CDR1 and CDR2 (germline): SGDLS, YYNGEE. The CDR3 length is 15 residues. Trimming cost V 0 bases and J 4 bases; bases outside gene matches: 6. Enrollment of patients from Seattle took place during active infection, with longitudinal follow-up. Methods used by the authors: Estimation of nucleated cell counts was performed using reference gene primer amplification. Clones were sequenced by immunoSEQ multiplex PCR, and TCRdb holds only the in-frame ones, with some missing. That table supplies the V and J calls and clone size; D and trimming were determined from the DNA. The sample records around 310,000 clones, nearly 90% being singletons.

This chain links TRBV9 with TRBJ2-7, with 8 bases matching TRBD1. What was sequenced was peripheral blood. The receptor was derived from a woman aged 40 to 50 with COVID-19, enrolled during active disease. The CDR3 spells CASSVGQGAGYEQYF. The CDR3 DNA reads TGTGCCAGCAGCGTAGGGCAGGGGGCGGGGTACGAGCAGTACTTC.